This T cell receptor (beta chain) came from a study of T-cell memory formation after mild COVID-19. CDR1 and CDR2 from the germline V gene are MNHEY and SVGAGI. The germline V and J ends were trimmed by 0 bases and 13 bases, with 16 bases remaining between them. CDR3 size: 14 residues. Notes on the study in general: Nothing confirmed that second-wave clones peaking on day 37 were specific for SARS-CoV-2.

Constant-segment primers and 5'RACE yielded cDNA libraries for TCR alpha and TCR beta, each carrying sample barcodes and UMIs. TCRdb used MiXCR to reprocess the 5' RACE reads, holding one entry per CDR3 protein. This table has about 180,000 distinct CDR3 sequences, roughly 18% appearing once. Comments on this clonotype: Its antigen is still unknown.

Sequencing was carried out using PBMCs or a T cell subset sorted from them (not recorded which). The sequence came from a young man who had mild COVID-19 (a few samples of this study predate the infection). Cell type and time point are not known. The rearrangement links TRBV6-5 to TRBJ2-1, with a possible D match to TRBD2 (5 bases). CDR3 nucleotide sequence: TGTGCCAGCAGTTACTCGAGGGCCTCCCCGAAACAGTTCTTC. It is translated as CASSYSRASPKQFF.